One and the same sample provided the 27 T cell receptor beta chains below, sequenced in a study of PD-1 blockade in classical Hodgkin lymphoma. Sequencing used immunoSEQ multiplex PCR; TCRdb keeps in-frame clones, though not all of them. Found here are under 2,500 clones, 50% to 75% of them singletons; the top ten hold roughly a third. Autologous stem cell transplantation was followed by relapse in every patient, and brentuximab vedotin exposure varied. Sequencing used peripheral blood mononuclear cells (PBMCs), obtained at baseline. These TCRs come from a human donor with classical Hodgkin lymphoma.

The CDR3 bases are TGTGCCAGCAGTCCCTACGGGAGCGGGGGGAACACAGATACGCAGTATTTT. Translated, it gives CASSPYGSGGNTDTQYF. The chain is built from TRBV4-2 and TRBJ2-3, with TRBD2 matching over 9 bases. J was trimmed by 2 bases and V by 6 bases; bases with no gene match: 12. The CDR3 runs 17 residues. Germline CDR1 is LGHNA and CDR2 is YNFKEQ.

The chain joins TRBV19 to TRBJ1-2, with 8 bases identical to TRBD1. Germline V lookup: CDR1 LNHDA, CDR2 SQIVND (reference sequence). V lost 7 bases to trimming and J lost 6 bases; unmatched junction nucleotides: 10. The CDR3 loop spans 14 amino acids. CDR3 in DNA: TGTGCCAGTAAAGTCTCGGACAGGGTGGATGGCTACACCTTC. Its translation is CASKVSDRVDGYTF.

The chain links TRBV11-2 to TRBJ2-6, with D possibly TRBD2 on 6 matching bases. Germline V CDR1 and CDR2: SGHAT, FQNNGV. V lost 3 bases and J 1 base, leaving 16 bases between the germline ends. The CDR3 extends over 18 amino acids. In DNA, the CDR3 is TGTGCCAGCAGCTTTACCGGGACTGGCCATTCTGGGGCCAACGTCCTGACTTTC. It encodes CASSFTGTGHSGANVLTF.

By its share, this clone is large. Other DNA sequences from this sample encode an identical CDR3 as well. The rearrangement links TRBV19 to TRBJ2-1; TRBD2 might be the D (6 bases). Germline CDR1 reads LNHDA; CDR2 reads SQIVND (reference sequence). V was cut by 3 bases and J by 5 bases, with 8 bases left in between. The CDR3 runs 13 residues. CDR3 nucleotide sequence: TGTGCCAGTAGTATCGGGGGAAACAATGAGCAGTTCTTC. It encodes CASSIGGNNEQFF.

The gene calls are TRBV7-9 and TRBJ1-2; weak D call: TRBD1 (5 bases). The CDR3 is 13 residues long. V lost 5 bases, J lost 8 bases, and 15 bases lay in between. CDR1 and CDR2 from the germline V gene are SEHNR and FQNEAQ (reference sequence). DNA for the CDR3: TGTGCCAGCAGCCTTGAACCAGAGGGGGGCTACACCTTC. It specifies CASSLEPEGGYTF. Variable domain in full (rest from reference TRBV7-9 and TRBJ1-2): DTGVSQNPRHKITKRGQNVTFRCDPISEHNRLYWYRQTLGQGPEFLTYFQNEAQLEKSRLLSDRFSAERPKGSFSTLEIQRTEQGDSAMYLCASSLEPEGGYTFGSGTRLTVV.

The V call is TRBV27, the J call TRBJ1-5; D is possibly TRBD1 (5 bases). CDR1 is MNHEY, CDR2 SMNVEV, per germline (reference sequence). There are 16 residues in the CDR3. V was shortened by 3 bases and J by 0 bases, with 12 bases between the two germline ends. The DNA for the CDR3 is TGTGCCAGCAGTTTGGCTGGGGGGGTTAGCAATCAGCCCCAGCATTTT. Amino acids: CASSLAGGVSNQPQHF.

This chain joins TRBV30 and TRBJ1-1; D is perhaps TRBD1 (5 bases). Trimming cost V 2 bases and J 0 bases, with 10 bases left between them. The CDR3 consists of 14 residues. The germline gives CDR1 GTSNPN, CDR2 SVGIG (reference sequence). CDR3 in DNA: TGTGCCTGGAGTCGAGGGGATATGAACACTGAAGCTTTCTTT. It yields the protein CAWSRGDMNTEAFF.

This chain joins TRBV4-3 and TRBJ1-2, with D unresolved. The CDR3 totals 17 residues. Germline values: CDR1 LGHNA, CDR2 YSLEER. V lost 0 bases, J lost 5 bases, and 19 bases lay in between. The CDR3 nucleotides are TGCGCCAGCAGCCAAGATCGTGGACTCGCGTACCTATATGGCTACACCTTC. It yields the protein CASSQDRGLAYLYGYTF.

The chain uses TRBV2 and TRBJ1-1; 8 positions match TRBD1. V shed 6 bases and J 4 bases; nucleotides not matched to a gene: 7. Germline V lookup: CDR1 SNHLY, CDR2 FYNNEI. This CDR3 is built from 14 residues. CDR3 sequence (DNA): TGTGCCAGCAGCCAATCGGACAGGGTCACTGAAGCTTTCTTT. Residues: CASSQSDRVTEAFF.

The chain is built from TRBV5-4 and TRBJ1-2; D gene uncertain. Germline lookup yields CDR1 SGHNT and CDR2 YYREEE (reference sequence). Trimming removed 5 bases at V and 4 bases at J, with 18 bases between. CDR3 size: 15 residues. The CDR3: CASRLIVPGTYGYTF. For the CDR3, the DNA is TGTGCCAGCAGGTTAATCGTACCAGGAACCTATGGCTACACCTTC.

As DNA, the CDR3 is TGTGCCTGGAGTGTATCGGACGGCTATGGCTACACCTTC. It codes for CAWSVSDGYGYTF. The chain is built from TRBV30 and TRBJ1-2, with D uncertain. Germline CDR1 GTSNPN, CDR2 SVGIG (reference sequence). The CDR3 sequence is 13 residues long. The ends were cut back, 0 bases at V and 4 bases at J, with 9 bases in the middle. Combining the CDR3 with reference TRBV30 and TRBJ1-2 gives the whole variable domain SQTIHQWPATLVQPVGSPLSLECTVEGTSNPNLYWYRQAAGRGLQLLFYSVGIGQISSEVPQNLSASRPQDRQFILSSKKLLLSDSGFYLCAWSVSDGYGYTFGSGTRLTVV.

As DNA, the CDR3 is TGCGCCAGCAGCTCCCTTCGGGGGAGCACAGATACGCAGTATTTT. It specifies CASSSLRGSTDTQYF. The gene calls are TRBV5-1 and TRBJ2-3; D possibly corresponds to TRBD2 (6 bases). CDR1 is SGHRS and CDR2 is YFSETQ in the germline V gene. With 3 bases removed from V and 0 bases from J, the gap between germline ends came to 11 bases. CDR3 length: 15 residues.

The rearrangement joins TRBV14 to TRBJ2-6; a possible D gene is TRBD1 (7 bases). This CDR3 is built from 18 residues. CDR1 and CDR2 from the germline V gene are SGHDN and FVKESK. The ends were cut back, 4 bases at V and 6 bases at J, with 22 bases in the middle. The chain's CDR3 is CASSLFRGVDTAANVLTF. The CDR3 region has the DNA TGTGCCAGCAGCCTCTTCAGGGGGGTGGACACAGCGGCCAACGTCCTGACTTTC.

The V gene is TRBV28, the J gene TRBJ1-1, with D hard to call. The CDR3 contains 15 residues. The germline gives CDR1 MDHEN, CDR2 SYDVKM. V was trimmed by 8 bases and J by 3 bases, leaving 19 bases between them. The DNA of the CDR3 is TGTGCCAGCCGACCCGCGGGAGGTCGCTACACTGAAGCTTTCTTT. Protein product: CASRPAGGRYTEAFF.

The chain employs TRBV5-4 and TRBJ2-2; D possibly matches TRBD1 or TRBD2 (7 bases each). The CDR3 length is 16 residues. CDR1 and CDR2 (germline): SGHNT, YYREEE (reference sequence). The V end was cut by 4 bases, the J end by 4 bases, with 17 bases between. The chain's CDR3 is CASSPKTGRVTGELFF. Written as DNA, the CDR3 is TGTGCCAGCAGCCCCAAGACAGGGAGGGTCACCGGGGAGCTGTTTTTT. Full variable domain (missing parts from reference TRBV5-4 and TRBJ2-2): ETGVTQSPTHLIKTRGQQVTLRCSSQSGHNTVSWYQQALGQGPQFIFQYYREEENGRGNFPPRFSGLQFPNYSSELNVNALELDDSALYLCASSPKTGRVTGELFFGEGSRLTVL.

Judged by abundance, this clone is medium-sized. The chain combines TRBV9 with TRBJ2-1; D call uncertain. V lost 0 bases and J lost 8, with 15 bases in between. Germline lookup yields CDR1 SGDLS and CDR2 YYNGEE. CDR3 size: 15 residues. The CDR3 DNA follows: TGTGCCAGCAGCGTAGACCCTCTGCCGAGCGATGAGCAGTTCTTC. It is translated as CASSVDPLPSDEQFF.

The chain couples TRBV2 to TRBJ1-1, with D possibly TRBD1 on 6 matching bases. Germline CDR1 SNHLY, CDR2 FYNNEI. This CDR3 comprises 12 residues. Trimming removed 7 bases from V and 4 bases from J, with 10 bases in between. The CDR3 region is CASKGGRTEAFF. CDR3 bases: TGTGCCAGCAAAGGGGGTCGCACTGAAGCTTTCTTT. Full variable domain (missing parts from reference TRBV2 and TRBJ1-1): EPEVTQTPSHQVTQMGQEVILRCVPISNHLYFYWYRQILGQKVEFLVSFYNNEISEKSEIFDDQFSVERPDGSNFTLKIRSTKLEDSAMYFCASKGGRTEAFFGQGTRLTVV.

This clone is termed medium-sized (0.01 to 0.1%). The J gene is TRBJ2-2, the V gene TRBV5-1; no definite D call. Germline V gene data show CDR1 as SGHRS and CDR2 as YFSETQ. The CDR3 is 13 residues long. Trimming shortened V by 0 bases and J by 7 bases, and 7 bases separated the two germline ends. The CDR3 region has the DNA TGCGCCAGCAGCTTGGATACTGGCGGGGAGCTGTTTTTT. Translation: CASSLDTGGELFF.

The chain links TRBV6-1 to TRBJ2-5, with TRBD1 matching 9 bases. V gave up 6 bases and J gave up 2 bases; unmatched junction bases: 7. Germline CDR1 MNHNS, CDR2 SASEGT. The CDR3 covers 15 residues. The CDR3 reads CASRRDRVGQETQYF. The CDR3 nucleotides read TGTGCCAGCAGGCGGGACAGGGTCGGGCAAGAGACCCAGTACTTC.

V is TRBV14 and J is TRBJ2-3, with D perhaps assigned TRBD1 or TRBD2 (5 bases each). The CDR3 loop spans 20 amino acids. Trimming removed 4 bases at V and 3 bases at J, with 29 bases between. Germline V gene lookup returns CDR1 SGHDN and CDR2 FVKESK. The CDR3 loop reads CASSPISFGTAVTRTDTQYF. CDR3 sequence (DNA): TGTGCCAGCAGCCCCATTAGTTTTGGGACGGCCGTAACCAGGACAGATACGCAGTATTTT.

This clone occurred a few times. Other DNA sequences in the sample encode the same CDR3. The chain has TRBV27 and TRBJ2-3; either TRBD1 or TRBD2 may fit D (7 bases each). This CDR3 is built from 16 residues. V lost 6 bases and J 0 bases, leaving 16 bases between the germline ends. The germline gives CDR1 MNHEY, CDR2 SMNVEV (reference sequence). CDR3 protein: CASSPGGGPSTDTQYF. The CDR3 bases are TGTGCCAGCAGCCCAGGGGGGGGGCCGAGCACAGATACGCAGTATTTT.

The chain is built from TRBV18 and TRBJ1-1; D gene ambiguous. CDR1 is KGHSH and CDR2 is LQKENI in the germline V gene. The CDR3 has 14 residues. V was cut by 1 base and J by 4 bases, with 10 bases left in between. The CDR3: CASSPLPRPTEAFF. The CDR3 DNA reads as TGTGCCAGCTCACCACTACCCCGCCCCACTGAAGCTTTCTTT.

This rearrangement joins TRBV30 to TRBJ1-1, with 8 bases aligning to TRBD1. Germline CDR1 GTSNPN, CDR2 SVGIG (reference sequence). V gave up 5 bases and J gave up 3 bases; unmatched junction bases: 5. The CDR3 extends over 13 amino acids. This CDR3 reads CAWRTGRDTEAFF. The CDR3 bases are TGTGCCTGGCGGACAGGGAGGGACACTGAAGCTTTCTTT.

The chain joins TRBV12-5 to TRBJ1-3; D not certain. Trimming took off 6 bases at V and 2 bases at J, with 8 bases between the two ends. CDR1 is LGHNT and CDR2 is FRNRAP in the germline V gene. The CDR3 consists of 13 residues. CDR3 protein: CASGRETGNTIYF. In nucleotides, the CDR3 is TGTGCTAGTGGGCGAGAAACTGGAAACACCATATATTTT.

This clone has a handful of counts. J is TRBJ1-3 and V is TRBV28, with no clear D. The CDR3 covers 16 residues. V was clipped by 2 bases and J by 0 bases, with 11 bases between them. Germline CDR1 is MDHEN and CDR2 is SYDVKM. The CDR3 coding sequence is TGTGCCAGCAGTTTAGTTGGCGTGATCTCTGGAAACACCATATATTTT. It yields the protein CASSLVGVISGNTIYF.

This chain connects TRBV27 to TRBJ1-3; 7 bases are a match to TRBD1. The CDR3 length is 15 residues. The ends lost 4 bases at V and 4 bases at J; junction bases unmatched: 7. Germline V gene data show CDR1 as MNHEY and CDR2 as SMNVEV (reference sequence). CDR3: CASSYRTGVGNTIYF. The CDR3 DNA follows: TGTGCCAGCAGTTATCGGACAGGCGTCGGAAACACCATATATTTT.

The chain uses TRBV6-4 and TRBJ1-5, with a weak D call TRBD1 (6 bases). The V gene's germline CDR1 is MRHNA and CDR2 SNTAGT. V was shortened by 7 bases and J by 2 bases, with 18 bases between the two germline ends. This CDR3 spans 16 amino acids. The CDR3 bases are TGTGCCAGCACCCCAAAAAGGGGGGTTGGCAATCAGCCCCAGCATTTT. Its protein product is CASTPKRGVGNQPQHF.